The rows below give T cell receptor beta chains drawn from one sample of a study of control samples from healthy donors and cancer patients. Repertoires were generated with immunoSEQ multiplex PCR, while TCRdb's copy carries only in-frame clones and drops some. The sample shows 24,000 or so clones, approximately 91% of them seen only once. The sample taken for sequencing was PBMCs. The receptors were sampled from a man aged 45 to 65 with lung cancer. Each CDR3 is given with its conserved first and last residue. The D gene is left open where the match is weak. Clone sizes are given selectively: once, few, many, or a class where the clone is expanded.

v_call: TRBV4-1
j_call: TRBJ2-1
d_call: TRBD1
clone_size: .
cdr3_aa: CASSHETGSSYNEQFF
cdr3_nt: TGCGCCAGCAGCCATGAGACAGGGAGCTCCTACAATGAGCAGTTCTTC

v_call: TRBV27
j_call: TRBJ2-2
d_call: TRBD2
clone_size: .
cdr3_aa: CASSLKGFGGGFAGELFF
cdr3_nt: TGTGCCAGCAGTTTAAAAGGATTCGGGGGAGGGTTCGCCGGGGAGCTGTTTTTT

v_call: TRBV6-5
j_call: TRBJ1-5
d_call: .
clone_size: .
cdr3_aa: CASSPPGQPQHF
cdr3_nt: TGTGCCAGCAGCCCCCCCGGTCAGCCCCAGCATTTT

v_call: TRBV5-5
j_call: TRBJ1-2
d_call: TRBD1
clone_size: .
cdr3_aa: CASSTGQGLRDSDYGYTF
cdr3_nt: TGTGCCAGCAGCACGGGACAGGGTTTGAGGGACTCGGACTATGGCTACACCTTC

v_call: TRBV5-6
j_call: TRBJ1-5
d_call: .
clone_size: .
cdr3_aa: CASSLGPVASNQPQHF
cdr3_nt: TGTGCCAGCAGCTTGGGACCCGTCGCCAGCAATCAGCCCCAGCATTTT

v_call: TRBV9
j_call: TRBJ1-3
d_call: .
clone_size: .
cdr3_aa: CASSDRRGSGNTIYF
cdr3_nt: TGTGCCAGCAGCGACCGAAGAGGCTCTGGAAACACCATATATTTT

v_call: TRBV6-1
j_call: TRBJ2-7
d_call: .
clone_size: .
cdr3_aa: CASSELTALTAEQYF
cdr3_nt: TGTGCCAGCAGTGAATTAACGGCCTTGACGGCCGAGCAGTACTTC

v_call: TRBV27
j_call: TRBJ2-7
d_call: .
clone_size: .
cdr3_aa: CAGHGTNVYEQYF
cdr3_nt: TGTGCCGGTCACGGGACAAATGTCTACGAGCAGTACTTC

v_call: TRBV19
j_call: TRBJ1-5
d_call: .
clone_size: once
cdr3_aa: CASSSPGPYQPQHF
cdr3_nt: TGTGCCAGTAGTTCGCCGGGGCCCTATCAGCCCCAGCATTTT

v_call: TRBV7-8
j_call: TRBJ1-6
d_call: .
clone_size: .
cdr3_aa: CASSSDSGSDVYNSPLHF
cdr3_nt: TGTGCCAGCAGCTCTGACTCAGGGTCGGATGTCTATAATTCACCCCTCCACTTT

v_call: TRBV6-6
j_call: TRBJ2-5
d_call: .
clone_size: .
cdr3_aa: CASSYPLGGQETQYF
cdr3_nt: TGTGCCAGCAGTTACCCGTTAGGGGGCCAAGAGACCCAGTACTTC

v_call: TRBV27
j_call: TRBJ1-1
d_call: .
clone_size: .
cdr3_aa: CASSRFRNTEAFF
cdr3_nt: TGTGCCAGCAGTCGGTTCCGGAACACTGAAGCTTTCTTT

v_call: TRBV7-2
j_call: TRBJ2-7
d_call: TRBD2
clone_size: .
cdr3_aa: CASSSGLAANPAF
cdr3_nt: TGTGCCAGCAGCTCCGGACTAGCGGCCAACCCCGCCTTC

v_call: TRBV28
j_call: TRBJ2-3
d_call: .
clone_size: .
cdr3_aa: CASSPSSDFTDTQYF
cdr3_nt: TGTGCCAGCAGTCCTAGCTCAGACTTCACAGATACGCAGTATTTT

v_call: TRBV7-2
j_call: TRBJ2-5
d_call: .
clone_size: .
cdr3_aa: CASGPEGETQYF
cdr3_nt: TGTGCCAGCGGCCCCGAAGGAGAGACCCAGTACTTC

v_call: TRBV11-3
j_call: TRBJ1-2
d_call: TRBD1
clone_size: .
cdr3_aa: CASRWDSANYGYTF
cdr3_nt: TGTGCCAGCAGGTGGGACAGCGCTAACTATGGCTACACCTTC

v_call: TRBV20-1
j_call: TRBJ2-5
d_call: TRBD2
clone_size: .
cdr3_aa: CSASSLAGDQETQYF
cdr3_nt: TGCAGTGCTAGTTCGCTAGCGGGGGACCAAGAGACCCAGTACTTC

v_call: TRBV10-3
j_call: TRBJ2-7
d_call: .
clone_size: .
cdr3_aa: CAISERGPTYEQYF
cdr3_nt: TGTGCCATCAGTGAGCGGGGGCCGACCTACGAGCAGTACTTC

v_call: TRBV7-3
j_call: TRBJ1-1
d_call: .
clone_size: .
cdr3_aa: CASSPRGSGTEAFF
cdr3_nt: TGTGCCAGCAGCCCCAGGGGATCGGGCACTGAAGCTTTCTTT

v_call: TRBV30
j_call: TRBJ2-2
d_call: .
clone_size: .
cdr3_aa: CAWSVYEGWAGELFF
cdr3_nt: TGTGCCTGGAGTGTATATGAGGGGTGGGCCGGGGAGCTGTTTTTT

v_call: TRBV5-1
j_call: TRBJ2-3
d_call: TRBD1
clone_size: .
cdr3_aa: CASSSTGDADTQYF
cdr3_nt: TGCGCCAGCAGCTCGACAGGGGACGCAGATACGCAGTATTTT

v_call: TRBV7-6
j_call: TRBJ1-1
d_call: TRBD1
clone_size: .
cdr3_aa: CASSLGPGGIAEAFF
cdr3_nt: TGTGCCAGCAGCTTAGGACCAGGGGGCATTGCTGAAGCTTTCTTT

v_call: TRBV7-2
j_call: TRBJ2-7
d_call: TRBD2
clone_size: .
cdr3_aa: CASSLASGLAGAYEQYF
cdr3_nt: TGTGCCAGCAGCTTAGCCAGCGGACTAGCGGGAGCCTACGAGCAGTACTTC

v_call: TRBV6-5
j_call: TRBJ2-7
d_call: TRBD1
clone_size: .
cdr3_aa: CASRQGKAYEQYF
cdr3_nt: TGTGCCAGCAGACAGGGGAAGGCATACGAGCAGTACTTC

v_call: TRBV7-9
j_call: TRBJ2-2
d_call: TRBD1
clone_size: .
cdr3_aa: CASRPKDRGQTGELFF
cdr3_nt: TGTGCCAGCAGGCCGAAGGACAGGGGGCAAACCGGGGAGCTGTTTTTT

v_call: TRBV11-2
j_call: TRBJ2-7
d_call: TRBD2
clone_size: .
cdr3_aa: CASSSLIKRGFHEQYF
cdr3_nt: TGTGCCAGCAGCTCACTTATCAAGCGGGGGTTCCACGAGCAGTACTTC

v_call: TRBV28
j_call: TRBJ2-7
d_call: .
clone_size: .
cdr3_aa: CASSFDRRGDEQYF
cdr3_nt: TGTGCCAGCAGTTTCGACAGGCGAGGGGACGAGCAGTACTTC

v_call: TRBV5-4
j_call: TRBJ1-4
d_call: .
clone_size: .
cdr3_aa: CASSMTGPSGEKLFF
cdr3_nt: TGTGCCAGCAGCATGACAGGTCCGTCGGGGGAAAAACTGTTTTTT

v_call: TRBV19
j_call: TRBJ1-5
d_call: .
clone_size: .
cdr3_aa: CASSIEWDQPQHF
cdr3_nt: TGTGCCAGTAGTATAGAGTGGGATCAGCCCCAGCATTTT

v_call: TRBV5-4
j_call: TRBJ1-1
d_call: .
clone_size: .
cdr3_aa: CASSLAPGVNTEAFF
cdr3_nt: TGTGCCAGCAGCTTGGCCCCGGGAGTGAACACTGAAGCTTTCTTT

v_call: TRBV6-6
j_call: TRBJ2-3
d_call: .
clone_size: once
cdr3_aa: CASSLRDTQYF
cdr3_nt: TGTGCCAGCAGTTTACGAGATACGCAGTATTTT

v_call: TRBV10-3
j_call: TRBJ1-6
d_call: TRBD1
clone_size: .
cdr3_aa: CAIWTGENSPLHF
cdr3_nt: TGTGCCATCTGGACAGGGGAGAATTCACCCCTCCACTTT

v_call: TRBV5-1
j_call: TRBJ2-7
d_call: .
clone_size: few
cdr3_aa: CASSLAGSRSVVTYEQYF
cdr3_nt: TGCGCCAGCAGCTTGGCCGGGAGTAGGTCAGTAGTTACCTACGAGCAGTACTTC

v_call: TRBV7-6
j_call: TRBJ2-5
d_call: .
clone_size: .
cdr3_aa: CASSLVVTRRETQYF
cdr3_nt: TGTGCCAGCAGCTTAGTGGTTACCAGGAGGGAGACCCAGTACTTC

v_call: TRBV6-1
j_call: TRBJ2-2
d_call: .
clone_size: .
cdr3_aa: CASSEVPTGELFF
cdr3_nt: TGTGCCAGCAGTGAAGTTCCCACCGGGGAGCTGTTTTTT

v_call: TRBV5-8
j_call: TRBJ2-4
d_call: .
clone_size: .
cdr3_aa: CASETRARNIQYF
cdr3_nt: TGTGCCAGCGAGACAAGGGCACGGAACATTCAGTACTTC

v_call: TRBV2
j_call: TRBJ2-5
d_call: TRBD2
clone_size: .
cdr3_aa: CASSGERGGRETQYF
cdr3_nt: TGTGCCAGCAGTGGCGAGCGGGGGGGCCGGGAGACCCAGTACTTC

v_call: TRBV15
j_call: TRBJ1-5
d_call: TRBD1
clone_size: .
cdr3_aa: CATSGRQGNQPQHF
cdr3_nt: TGTGCCACCAGCGGCCGACAGGGGAATCAGCCCCAGCATTTT

v_call: TRBV6-5
j_call: TRBJ1-2
d_call: TRBD1
clone_size: .
cdr3_aa: CASSRGLSYGYTF
cdr3_nt: TGTGCAAGCAGCAGGGGGCTTAGCTATGGCTACACCTTC

v_call: TRBV6-2/TRBV6-3
j_call: TRBJ2-7
d_call: .
clone_size: .
cdr3_aa: CASSYEVRQPYEQYF
cdr3_nt: TGTGCCAGCAGTTACGAAGTGCGTCAACCCTACGAGCAGTACTTC

v_call: TRBV29-1
j_call: TRBJ1-2
d_call: .
clone_size: .
cdr3_aa: CSVDDSYGYTF
cdr3_nt: TGCAGCGTTGACGACTCCTATGGCTACACCTTC

v_call: TRBV2
j_call: TRBJ2-3
d_call: TRBD2
clone_size: .
cdr3_aa: CASSGPSGVDTQYF
cdr3_nt: TGTGCCAGCAGTGGTCCTAGCGGGGTTGATACGCAGTATTTT

v_call: TRBV4-2
j_call: TRBJ1-2
d_call: TRBD1
clone_size: .
cdr3_aa: CASSRISSAVGTGVSPEHYGYTF
cdr3_nt: TGTGCCAGCAGCCGGATCAGCTCGGCCGTGGGGACAGGGGTATCACCCGAGCACTATGGCTACACCTTC

v_call: TRBV12-3/TRBV12-4
j_call: TRBJ1-4
d_call: TRBD1
clone_size: .
cdr3_aa: CASSGTVSEKLFF
cdr3_nt: TGTGCCAGTAGTGGGACAGTATCCGAAAAACTGTTTTTT

v_call: TRBV11-2
j_call: TRBJ1-3
d_call: .
clone_size: .
cdr3_aa: CASSVDRGNTIYF
cdr3_nt: TGTGCCAGCAGCGTAGACAGGGGAAACACCATATATTTT